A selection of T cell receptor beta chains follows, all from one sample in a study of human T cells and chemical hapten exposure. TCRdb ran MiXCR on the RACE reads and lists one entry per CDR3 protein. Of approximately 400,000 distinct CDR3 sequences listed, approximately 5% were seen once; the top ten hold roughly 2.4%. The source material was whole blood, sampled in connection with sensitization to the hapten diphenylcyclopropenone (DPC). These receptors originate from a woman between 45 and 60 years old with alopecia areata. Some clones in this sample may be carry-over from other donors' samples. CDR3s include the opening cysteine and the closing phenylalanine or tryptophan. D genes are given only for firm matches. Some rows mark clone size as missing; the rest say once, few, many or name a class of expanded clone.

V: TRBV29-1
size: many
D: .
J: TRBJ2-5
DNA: TGCAGCGTTAGTAGGTTGGGGGAGACCCAGTACTTC
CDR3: CSVSRLGETQYF

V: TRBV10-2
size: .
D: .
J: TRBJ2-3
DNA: TGCGCCAGCAGGCAGACAGGGCGGGGGAATACGCAGTATTTT
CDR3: CASRQTGRGNTQYF

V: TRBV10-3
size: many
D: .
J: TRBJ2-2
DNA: TGTGCCATCAGTGCCACCGGGGAGCTGTTTTTT
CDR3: CAISATGELFF

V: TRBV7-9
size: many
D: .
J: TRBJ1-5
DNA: TGTGCCAGCAGCTTCACAGCGGATCAGCCCCAGCATTTT
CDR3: CASSFTADQPQHF

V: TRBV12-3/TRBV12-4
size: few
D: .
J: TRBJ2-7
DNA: TGTGCCAGCAGTTTGCAGGGTGAGGGACCCTACGAGCAGTACTTC
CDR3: CASSLQGEGPYEQYF

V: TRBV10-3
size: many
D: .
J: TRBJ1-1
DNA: TGTGCCATCAGTTACAGGGAAAGTGGTACTGAAGCTTTCTTT
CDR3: CAISYRESGTEAFF

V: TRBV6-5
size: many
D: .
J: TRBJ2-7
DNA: TGTGCCAGCAGTTACGGGGTCGAGCAGTACTTC
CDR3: CASSYGVEQYF

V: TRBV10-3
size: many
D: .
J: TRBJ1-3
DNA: TGTGCCATCAGTGACGGGAACACCATATATTTT
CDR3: CAISDGNTIYF

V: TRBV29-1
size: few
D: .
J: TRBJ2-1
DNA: TGCAGCGTTCCCCAGGTTGAACAGAATGAGCAGTTCTTC
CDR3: CSVPQVEQNEQFF

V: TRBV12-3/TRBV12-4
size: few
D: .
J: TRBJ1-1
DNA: TGTGCCAGCAGTTACTCCCTTCGGGGTTTTGCTGAAGCTTTCTTT
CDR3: CASSYSLRGFAEAFF

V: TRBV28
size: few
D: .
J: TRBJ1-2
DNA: TGTGCGAGTCAGGGGCGAGCTAACTATGGCTACACCTTC
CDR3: CASQGRANYGYTF

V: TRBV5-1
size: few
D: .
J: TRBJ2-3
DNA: TGCGCCAGCAGCTTGGGACACGGCAAAGATACGCAGTATTTT
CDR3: CASSLGHGKDTQYF

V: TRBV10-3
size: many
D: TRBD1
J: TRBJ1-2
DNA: TGTGCCATCAGTGCGACAGGGTTTGATGGCTACACCTTC
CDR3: CAISATGFDGYTF

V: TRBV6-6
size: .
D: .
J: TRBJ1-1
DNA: TGTGCCAGCAGTCTCCAGGGGTTTATGGCTGAAGCTTTCTTT
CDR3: CASSLQGFMAEAFF

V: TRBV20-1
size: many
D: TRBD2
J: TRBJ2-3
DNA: TGCAGTGCTACCCTAGCGGGGAGCACAGATACGCAGTATTTT
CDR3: CSATLAGSTDTQYF

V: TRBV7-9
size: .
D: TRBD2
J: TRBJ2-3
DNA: TGTGCCAGCAGCCACCGGGAGGAGGTAGATACGCAGTATTTT
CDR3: CASSHREEVDTQYF

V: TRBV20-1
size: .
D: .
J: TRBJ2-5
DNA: TGCAGTGCCGCCCAACCCTGGCGTGGACAAGAGACCCAGTACTTC
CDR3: CSAAQPWRGQETQYF

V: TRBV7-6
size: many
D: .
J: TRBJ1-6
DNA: TGTGCCAGCAGCTTAATACCCCGGGGCGATTCACCCCTCCACTTT
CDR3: CASSLIPRGDSPLHF

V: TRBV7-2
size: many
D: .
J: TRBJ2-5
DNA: TGTGCCAGCAGCTCAGGGCGCCTCGGAGGAGAGACCCAGTACTTC
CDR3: CASSSGRLGGETQYF

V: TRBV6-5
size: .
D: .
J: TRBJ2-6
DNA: TGTGCCAGCCGAAACGGGGGGGCCAACGTCCTGACTTTC
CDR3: CASRNGGANVLTF

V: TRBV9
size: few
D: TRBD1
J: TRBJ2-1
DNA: TGTGCCAGCAGCGCTGGGACAGCCGGGAATGAGCAGTTCTTC
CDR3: CASSAGTAGNEQFF

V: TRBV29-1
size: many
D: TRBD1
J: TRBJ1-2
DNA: TGCAGCGTCGATGACAGGGGGCGCCTAAATGGCTACACCTTC
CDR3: CSVDDRGRLNGYTF

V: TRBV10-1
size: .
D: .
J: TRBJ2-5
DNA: TGCGCCAGCAGTGAGTCTATCGGAGGTGAAGAGACCCAGTACTTC
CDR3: CASSESIGGEETQYF

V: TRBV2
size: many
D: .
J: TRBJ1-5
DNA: TGTGCCAGCACCCTTGGACAGTCCAATCAGCCCCAGCATTTT
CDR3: CASTLGQSNQPQHF

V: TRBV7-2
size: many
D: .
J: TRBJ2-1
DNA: TGTGCCAGCAGCCCCGAATTTTACCGAGAGCAGTTCTTC
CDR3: CASSPEFYREQFF

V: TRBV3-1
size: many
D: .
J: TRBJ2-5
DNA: TGTGCCAGCAGCCAAGAAGGGACCGCCCTCTTC
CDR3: CASSQEGTALF

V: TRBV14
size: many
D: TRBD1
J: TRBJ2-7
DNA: TGTGCCAGCAGCGCGACAGGGATCGAGCAGTACTTC
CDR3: CASSATGIEQYF

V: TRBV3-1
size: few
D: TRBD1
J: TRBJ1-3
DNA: TGTGCCTCCAGGGGGGGCGGCTTTGGAGTCAACACCATATATTTT
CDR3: CASRGGGFGVNTIYF

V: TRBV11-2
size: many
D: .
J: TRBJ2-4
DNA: TGTGCCAGCAGCTTAGATCGGGCGAACATTCAGTACTTC
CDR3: CASSLDRANIQYF

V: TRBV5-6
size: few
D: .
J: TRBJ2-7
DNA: TGTGCCAGCAGCTTGGGCCAGGCGAGCTCCTACGAGCAGTACTTC
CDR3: CASSLGQASSYEQYF

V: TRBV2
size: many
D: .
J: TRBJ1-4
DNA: TGTGCCAGCAGTGAATGGGGAGGGACTGAAAAACTGTTTTTT
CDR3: CASSEWGGTEKLFF

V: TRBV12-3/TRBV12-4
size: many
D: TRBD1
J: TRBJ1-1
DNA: TGTGCCAGCAGTCCCGGACAGGGGAAGGTGAACACTGAAGCTTTCTTT
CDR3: CASSPGQGKVNTEAFF

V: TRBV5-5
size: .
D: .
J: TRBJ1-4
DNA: TGTGCCAGCAGCCTAACCGGGCCTACCTTTGAAGAAAAACTGTTTTTT
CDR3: CASSLTGPTFEEKLFF

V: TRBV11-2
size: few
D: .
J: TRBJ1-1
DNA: TGTGCCAGCAGCCCCAACTTAAGGGGCACTGAAGCTTTCTTT
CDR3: CASSPNLRGTEAFF

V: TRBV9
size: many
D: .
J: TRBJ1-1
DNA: TGTGCCAGCAGCGTACAAGGGGCCCACCCCACTGAAGCTTTCTTT
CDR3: CASSVQGAHPTEAFF

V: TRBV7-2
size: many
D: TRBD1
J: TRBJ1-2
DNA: TGTGCCAGCAGCTCACCCCTGGGGGACAGGGGCGGGAATGGCTACACCTTC
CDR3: CASSSPLGDRGGNGYTF

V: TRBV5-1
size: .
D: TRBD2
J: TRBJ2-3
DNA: TGCGCCAGCAGCTCGGGGGGAACTACCACAGATACGCAGTATTTT
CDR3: CASSSGGTTTDTQYF

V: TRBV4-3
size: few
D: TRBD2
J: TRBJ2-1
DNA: TGCGCCAGCAGCCACGGGACTAGCGGGTCCTACAATGAGCAGTTCTTC
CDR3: CASSHGTSGSYNEQFF

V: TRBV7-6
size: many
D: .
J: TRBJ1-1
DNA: TGTGCCAGCAGCTTAGCAGGGGCGGACACTGAAGCTTTCTTT
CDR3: CASSLAGADTEAFF

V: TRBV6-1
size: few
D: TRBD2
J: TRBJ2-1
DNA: TGTGCCAGCAGACTGACTAGCGGCAACCCCTACAATGAGCAGTTCTTC
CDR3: CASRLTSGNPYNEQFF

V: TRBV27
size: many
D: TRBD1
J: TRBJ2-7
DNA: TGTGCCAGCAGTTCGGACAGGGGTGGTGCCGAGCAGTACTTC
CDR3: CASSSDRGGAEQYF

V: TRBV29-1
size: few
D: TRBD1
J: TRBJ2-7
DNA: TGCAGCGTTCCTAGGACAGGGGGCGAGCAGTACTTC
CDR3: CSVPRTGGEQYF

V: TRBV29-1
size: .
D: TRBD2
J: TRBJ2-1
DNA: TGCAGCGTTGAAGGTGGGCTAGCGGGAGGGATTTCCTACAATGAGCAGTTCTTC
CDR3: CSVEGGLAGGISYNEQFF

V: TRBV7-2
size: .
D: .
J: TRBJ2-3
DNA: TGTGCCAGCAGCTTAAGATTCCCCGTAGATACGCAGTATTTT
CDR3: CASSLRFPVDTQYF